This TCR beta chain was observed in a study of beta chain features in type 1 diabetes. General study findings and limits: It was among patients, rather than healthy donors, that naive, central memory and Treg TCRB repertoires appeared more similar. It was possible that PCR favored shorter templates, equally so in patients and controls. Moderate but significant shortening of TCRB CDR3s was recorded in all four CD4+ subsets from Type 1 diabetes patients.

Expressed TCRB transcripts were sequenced, since all the RNA that had been isolated was reverse transcribed. Produced via immunoSEQ multiplex PCR; TCRdb's table is partial and in-frame only. The table has roughly 230,000 clones, approximately 10% seen once; the top ten hold more than 0.015%. This clone occurred a few times. The target antigen is unknown. Germline V lookup: CDR1 MDHEN, CDR2 SYDVKM. The CDR3 has 12 amino acids. V was trimmed by 3 bases and J by 7 bases, leaving 7 bases between them. This chain uses TRBV28 with TRBJ1-5; no clear D. The sequence came from a man under 40 with type 1 diabetes. Sequencing was carried out using naive CD4+ T cells from blood. CDR3 sequence: CASSLVHQPQHF. The CDR3 DNA reads as TGTGCCAGCAGTTTGGTACACCAGCCCCAGCATTTT.